This T cell receptor (beta chain) was retrieved from a study of cytomegalovirus exposure and HLA in healthy donors. Per germline, CDR1 LNHDA and CDR2 SQIVND (reference sequence). CDR3 length: 15 residues. With 3 bases removed from V and 0 bases from J, the gap between germline ends came to 11 bases. 13 Jbeta primers and 60 Vbeta primers were used for the PCR. The assay was immunoSEQ multiplex PCR, and TCRdb's table has in-frame clones only and misses some. The table lists around 150,000 clones, about three quarters of them singletons. The clonotype was recovered from a female donor in good health and CMV-seronegative. Source material: PBMCs. The J gene is TRBJ1-2, the V gene TRBV19; perhaps TRBD1 as D (6 bases). The CDR3 nucleotides read TGTGCCAGTAGTATTGGGACACCGTCTAACTATGGCTACACCTTC. Its protein is CASSIGTPSNYGYTF.